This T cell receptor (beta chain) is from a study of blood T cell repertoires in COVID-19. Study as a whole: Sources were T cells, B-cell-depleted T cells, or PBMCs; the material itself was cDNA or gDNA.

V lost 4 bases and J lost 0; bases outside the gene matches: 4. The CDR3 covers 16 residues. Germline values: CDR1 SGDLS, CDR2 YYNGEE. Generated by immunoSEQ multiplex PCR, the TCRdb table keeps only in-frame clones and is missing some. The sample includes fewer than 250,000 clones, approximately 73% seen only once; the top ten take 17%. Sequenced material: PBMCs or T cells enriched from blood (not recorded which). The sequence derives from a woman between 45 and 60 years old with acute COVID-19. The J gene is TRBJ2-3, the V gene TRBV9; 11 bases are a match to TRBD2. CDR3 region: CASSSGTSGSTDTQYF. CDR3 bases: TGTGCCAGCAGCTCCGGGACTAGCGGTAGCACAGATACGCAGTATTTT.